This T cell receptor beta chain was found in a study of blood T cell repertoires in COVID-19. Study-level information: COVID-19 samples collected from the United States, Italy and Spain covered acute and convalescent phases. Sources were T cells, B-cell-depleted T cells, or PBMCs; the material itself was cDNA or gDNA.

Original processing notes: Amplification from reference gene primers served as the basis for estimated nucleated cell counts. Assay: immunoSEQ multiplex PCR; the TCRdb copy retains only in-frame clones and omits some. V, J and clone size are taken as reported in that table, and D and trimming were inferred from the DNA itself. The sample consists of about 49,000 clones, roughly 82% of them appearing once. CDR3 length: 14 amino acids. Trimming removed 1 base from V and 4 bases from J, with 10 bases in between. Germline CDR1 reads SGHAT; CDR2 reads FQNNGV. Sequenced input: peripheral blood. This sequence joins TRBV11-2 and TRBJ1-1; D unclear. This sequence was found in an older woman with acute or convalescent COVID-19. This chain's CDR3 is CASSLGGYGTEAFF. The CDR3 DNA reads TGTGCCAGCAGCTTAGGTGGTTACGGCACTGAAGCTTTCTTT.